Below are 19 T cell receptor beta chains sequenced from a single sample in a study of blood T cell repertoires in COVID-19. TCRdb's table, derived via immunoSEQ multiplex PCR, lists solely in-frame clones and lacks some. The sample has some 130,000 clones, approximately 89% seen once. Specimen: peripheral blood. All receptors come from an older woman with COVID-19, enrolled during active disease.

This clone was seen only a few times. The V gene is TRBV5-6, the J gene TRBJ2-3, with D perhaps matching TRBD2 (6 bases). There are 17 residues in the CDR3. Germline V CDR1 and CDR2: SGHDT, YYEEEE. The V and J ends lost 3 bases and 1 base respectively, with 18 bases between them. The CDR3 loop is CASSYFSWRVGTDTQYF. CDR3 DNA: TGTGCCAGCAGCTACTTTTCGTGGAGGGTAGGCACAGATACGCAGTATTTT.

The genes are TRBV30 and TRBJ2-2, with 7 bases identical to TRBD1. The V segment lost 3 bases and the J segment 5 bases; nucleotides outside the gene matches: 12. The CDR3 is 16 residues long. Germline V lookup: CDR1 GTSNPN, CDR2 SVGIG (reference sequence). The CDR3 reads CAWRDLRGLGTGELFF. In DNA, the CDR3 is TGTGCCTGGAGGGATCTCAGGGGGTTAGGAACCGGGGAGCTGTTTTTT.

This chain uses TRBV19 with TRBJ1-5; 9 bases align to TRBD1. With V trimmed by 4 bases and J by 5 bases, 6 bases remained unmatched. This CDR3 comprises 15 residues. Germline CDR1 reads LNHDA; CDR2 reads SQIVND (reference sequence). DNA for the CDR3: TGTGCCAGTAGTACGGGACAGGGATGGGATCAGCCCCAGCATTTT. Its protein product is CASSTGQGWDQPQHF. The variable domain in full, with the rest retrieved from reference TRBV19 and TRBJ1-5, is DGGITQSPKYLFRKEGQNVTLSCEQNLNHDAMYWYRQDPGQGLRLIYYSQIVNDFQKGDIAEGYSVSREKKESFPLTVTSAQKNPTAFYLCASSTGQGWDQPQHFGDGTRLSIL.

CDR3 sequence reads: CASSTRQGDQPQHF. For the CDR3, the DNA is TGTGCCAGTAGTACCAGACAGGGGGACCAGCCCCAGCATTTT. The chain links TRBV19 to TRBJ1-5; 9 nucleotides align to TRBD1. After removal of 4 bases from V and 7 bases from J, the junction contained 5 bases not matched to a gene. Germline loops: CDR1 LNHDA, CDR2 SQIVND (reference sequence). The CDR3 spans 14 residues.

The rearrangement links TRBV2 to TRBJ1-4; TRBD1 aligns across 10 bases. CDR3 size: 16 residues. With V trimmed by 6 bases and J by 5 bases, 9 bases remained unmatched. From germline, CDR1 is SNHLY and CDR2 FYNNEI. CDR3 bases: TGTGCCAGCAGCCGGGACAGGGGACCCATAAATGAAAAACTGTTTTTT. Its protein product is CASSRDRGPINEKLFF. Full variable domain (rest looked up from reference TRBV2 and TRBJ1-4): EPEVTQTPSHQVTQMGQEVILRCVPISNHLYFYWYRQILGQKVEFLVSFYNNEISEKSEIFDDQFSVERPDGSNFTLKIRSTKLEDSAMYFCASSRDRGPINEKLFFGSGTQLSVL.

The V gene is TRBV5-1, the J gene TRBJ2-7; no clear D. The CDR3 totals 13 residues. CDR1 and CDR2 (germline): SGHRS, YFSETQ. V lost 2 bases and J lost 1, with 7 bases in between. CDR3 nucleotide sequence: TGCGCCAGCAGCTTTGGCTCTTCCTACGAGCAGTACTTC. This codes for CASSFGSSYEQYF.

The chain recombines TRBV2 with TRBJ2-7, with D possibly TRBD2 on 7 matching bases. The germline V gene encodes CDR1 SNHLY and CDR2 FYNNEI. Trimming took off 5 bases at V and 11 bases at J, with 16 bases between the two ends. CDR3 length: 12 residues. This chain's CDR3 is CASSTPQGGEYF. CDR3 DNA sequence: TGTGCCAGCAGTACACCACAGGGAGGGGAGTACTTC.

This sequence joins TRBV4-1 and TRBJ1-2, with a tentative D call TRBD1 (6 bases). The V gene lost 4 bases and the J gene lost 2 bases, with 14 bases spanning the gap. CDR1 MGHRA and CDR2 YSYEKL come from the germline V gene. This CDR3 has 15 amino acids. The CDR3 nucleotides read TGCGCCAGCAGCCTAGGACAGAGTCAAAACTATGGCTACACCTTC. It codes for CASSLGQSQNYGYTF.

In nucleotides, the CDR3 is TGTGCCAGCAGCGTGAGTCCGGTGAACACTGAAGCTTTCTTT. Translation gives CASSVSPVNTEAFF. The V and J genes are TRBV11-2 and TRBJ1-1; D not resolved. The CDR3 consists of 14 residues. Germline V gene data show CDR1 as SGHAT and CDR2 as FQNNGV. Trimming took 5 bases from V and 0 from J, leaving 10 bases between them.

V and J are TRBV3-1 (or the pseudogene TRBV3-2) and TRBJ2-7, with D perhaps TRBD2 (6 bases). Germline lookup yields CDR1 LGHDT and CDR2 YNNKEL (reference sequence). The CDR3 extends over 17 amino acids. V gave up 0 bases and J gave up 2 bases, with 17 bases separating them. CDR3 sequence reads: CASSQDQFHGGTYEQYF. The CDR3 bases are TGTGCCAGCAGCCAAGATCAATTTCACGGGGGAACCTACGAGCAGTACTTC.

This chain joins TRBV3-1 (or the pseudogene TRBV3-2) and TRBJ2-7; tentative D call: TRBD2 (7 bases). The V end lost 3 bases, the J end lost 12 bases, and 18 bases lay between the germline ends. Germline V lookup: CDR1 LGHDT, CDR2 YNNKEL (reference sequence). The CDR3 consists of 13 residues. In nucleotides, the CDR3 is TGTGCCAGCAGCCAGGGGGGGGCGAGACCCACGTACTTC. It codes for CASSQGGARPTYF.

The chain couples TRBV5-1 to TRBJ1-4; 10 bases map to TRBD1. V lost 3 bases, J lost 8 bases, and 4 bases stayed unmatched. Germline V lookup: CDR1 SGHRS, CDR2 YFSETQ. This CDR3 spans 14 amino acids. The CDR3 protein is CASSWDRGTEKLFF. CDR3 in DNA: TGCGCCAGCAGCTGGGACAGGGGAACGGAAAAACTGTTTTTT. Variable domain in full (rest from reference TRBV5-1 and TRBJ1-4): KAGVTQTPRYLIKTRGQQVTLSCSPISGHRSVSWYQQTPGQGLQFLFEYFSETQRNKGNFPGRFSGRQFSNSRSEMNVSTLELGDSALYLCASSWDRGTEKLFFGSGTQLSVL.

This sequence joins TRBV7-8 and TRBJ1-6; 10 bases fit TRBD1. The germline V gene has CDR1 SGHVS and CDR2 FQNEAQ. The CDR3 loop spans 14 amino acids. The ends lost 5 bases at V and 9 bases at J; junction bases unmatched: 4. CDR3 sequence: CASSAGQGSSPLHF. The CDR3 bases are TGTGCCAGCAGCGCGGGACAGGGGAGTTCACCCCTCCACTTT.

This rearrangement joins TRBV10-3 to TRBJ2-2, with D possibly matching TRBD2 (6 bases). V shed 4 bases and J shed 5 bases, with 11 bases lying between them. CDR1 and CDR2 (germline): ENHRY, SYGVKD. The CDR3 runs 14 residues. CDR3 in amino acids: CAISVGTGTGELFF. Written as DNA, the CDR3 is TGTGCCATCAGTGTGGGGACTGGGACCGGGGAGCTGTTTTTT.

This clone has a handful of counts. This sequence joins TRBV7-9 and TRBJ2-1, with 10 bases fitting TRBD2. CDR1 and CDR2 from the germline V gene are SEHNR and FQNEAQ (reference sequence). The ends lost 4 bases at V and 13 bases at J; junction bases unmatched: 16. This CDR3 has 16 amino acids. The chain's CDR3 is CASSSPGGIAGGLQFF. DNA for the CDR3: TGTGCCAGCAGCTCCCCAGGTGGGATAGCGGGGGGTTTACAGTTCTTC.

The J gene is TRBJ1-2, the V gene TRBV3-1 (or the pseudogene TRBV3-2), with TRBD1 identical over 9 bases. Per germline, CDR1 LGHDT and CDR2 YNNKEL (reference sequence). The J segment lost 4 bases and the V segment lost 4 bases, leaving 7 bases of the junction unmatched. The CDR3 is 15 amino acids. CDR3 loop: CASSRPGQGIYGYTF. The CDR3 region has the DNA TGTGCCAGCAGCCGCCCGGGACAGGGAATCTATGGCTACACCTTC.

CDR3 amino acids: CASSFGTGYTGELFF. CDR3 in DNA: TGTGCCAGCAGCTTTGGGACAGGGTACACCGGGGAGCTGTTTTTT. V gene TRBV3-1 (or the pseudogene TRBV3-2) combines with J gene TRBJ2-2; 9 bases agree with TRBD1. The trim removed 5 bases at V and 3 bases at J, leaving 4 bases unmatched. From germline, CDR1 is LGHDT and CDR2 YNNKEL (reference sequence). This CDR3 spans 15 amino acids.

A single count supports this clone. This rearrangement joins TRBV7-2 to TRBJ1-6; the match to TRBD1 covers 10 bases. With V trimmed by 5 bases and J by 9 bases, 10 bases remained unmatched. Germline V gene lookup returns CDR1 SGHTA and CDR2 FQGNSA. This CDR3 contains 16 residues. The CDR3 here is CASSHFRDRGSSPLHF. The CDR3 coding sequence is TGTGCCAGCAGCCATTTCCGGGACAGGGGTAGTTCACCCCTCCACTTT. The full variable domain, with the rest looked up from reference TRBV7-2 and TRBJ1-6, is GAGVSQSPSNKVTEKGKDVELRCDPISGHTALYWYRQSLGQGLEFLIYFQGNSAPDKSGLPSDRFSAERTGGSVSTLTIQRTQQEDSAVYLCASSHFRDRGSSPLHFGNGTRLTVT.

The chain recombines TRBV7-9 with TRBJ1-2; D gene unclear. This CDR3 is 15 amino acids long. V was shortened by 6 bases and J by 6 bases, with 20 bases between the two germline ends. The germline V gene has CDR1 SEHNR and CDR2 FQNEAQ (reference sequence). The CDR3: CASRYLWRRADGYTF. CDR3 in DNA: TGTGCCAGCAGGTACCTATGGAGGAGGGCAGATGGCTACACCTTC. The variable domain in full, with the rest retrieved from reference TRBV7-9 and TRBJ1-2, is DTGVSQNPRHKITKRGQNVTFRCDPISEHNRLYWYRQTLGQGPEFLTYFQNEAQLEKSRLLSDRFSAERPKGSFSTLEIQRTEQGDSAMYLCASRYLWRRADGYTFGSGTRLTVV.